A selection of T cell receptor beta chains follows, all from one sample in a study of T-cell memory formation after mild COVID-19. TCRdb re-derived calls from the 5' RACE reads in MiXCR, one entry per CDR3 protein. The sample has under 200,000 distinct CDR3 sequences, around 10% seen once. The source material was PBMCs or a T cell subset sorted from them (not recorded which). These receptors all come from a young man who had mild COVID-19 (a few samples of this study predate the infection). Cell type and time point are not known. The conserved cysteine and the conserved F or W are not part of the CDR3 here. The order of the fields is V gene, CDR3 protein.

TRBV4-1 | ASSQGLSKGRNQPQH
TRBV7-2 | ASIGPSQETQY
TRBV10-2 | ASMQVGDTQY
TRBV20-1 | SARGQLGEKLF
TRBV11-3 | ASSFIDTGELF
TRBV12-3/TRBV12-4 | ASRWGQGLNGYT
TRBV23-1 | ASHPGLAEYTDTQY
TRBV5-1 | ASSLEDRADTQY
TRBV5-4 | ASRTHRGGGDYEQY
TRBV29-1 | SVVGGLAGVNEQF
TRBV10-3 | AITVSNAGYGYT
TRBV7-2 | ASSLGQTYGYT
TRBV7-2 | ASSLQGGDTQY
TRBV29-1 | SGLVDTTGELF
TRBV5-1 | ASSLARTSGAPLPSSTDTQY
TRBV5-1 | ASSTRTGRTYNEQF
TRBV6-5 | ASSYSGQGFGYT
TRBV5-1 | ASSLGWIADTQY
TRBV3-1 | ASSQNYVGGYT
TRBV19 | ASSKGISQPQH
TRBV5-1 | ASSGSNYGYT
TRBV29-1 | SVERDKSYT
TRBV7-6 | ASSFLTSGSNSYNEQF
TRBV5-1 | ASSLGGGAYSYEQY
TRBV6-2/TRBV6-3 | ASSYSFNSVGIETEAF
TRBV20-1 | SAIKPGQRHQPQH
TRBV7-2 | ASSPGEIRNTEAF
TRBV30 | AWSVLLNTEAF
TRBV12-3/TRBV12-4 | ASSLWRGVSTDTQY
TRBV6-5 | ASSYWSGRTDTQY
TRBV3-1 | ASSYQGYGYT
TRBV2 | ASIGDAANTGELF
TRBV4-3 | ASSQLSGRSTDTQY
TRBV4-3 | ASSQRRSEQY
TRBV3-1 | ASSQGRGSPLH
TRBV7-2 | ASSPQGQGSPLH
TRBV5-1 | ASSFGWDEQF
TRBV7-6 | ASSSTGESYNEQF
TRBV3-1 | ASSQGGGDTQY
TRBV24-1 | ATTGGRTDTQY
TRBV4-3 | ASSPGTVGNSDTQY
TRBV4-3 | ASSQDSSRGLGHNEQF
TRBV4-1 | ASSRKISSYNEQF
TRBV7-9 | ASEPYEQY
TRBV3-1 | ASSQRSVGSGLAGFEQF
TRBV25-1 | ASSEWAGSYEQY
TRBV12-3/TRBV12-4 | ASSLRADGYT
TRBV20-1 | SASPIGEAADTQY
TRBV24-1 | ATVGFTEAF
TRBV7-2 | ASSLQGGGMVEKLF
TRBV7-2 | ASSLATGSRETQY
TRBV5-1 | ASSAAGTGNTGELF